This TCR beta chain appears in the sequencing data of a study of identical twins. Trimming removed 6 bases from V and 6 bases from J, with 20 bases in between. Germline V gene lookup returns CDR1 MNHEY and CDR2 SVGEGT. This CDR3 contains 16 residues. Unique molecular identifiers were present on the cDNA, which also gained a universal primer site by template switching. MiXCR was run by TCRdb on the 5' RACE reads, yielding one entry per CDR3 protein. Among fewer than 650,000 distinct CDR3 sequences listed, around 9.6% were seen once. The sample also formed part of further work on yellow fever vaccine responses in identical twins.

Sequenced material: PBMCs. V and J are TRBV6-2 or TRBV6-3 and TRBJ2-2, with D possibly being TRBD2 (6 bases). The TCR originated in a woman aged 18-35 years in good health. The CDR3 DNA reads TGTGCCAGCAGCCCCACTAGCTTCATGGCCCCCGGGGAGCTGTTTTTT. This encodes CASSPTSFMAPGELFF.